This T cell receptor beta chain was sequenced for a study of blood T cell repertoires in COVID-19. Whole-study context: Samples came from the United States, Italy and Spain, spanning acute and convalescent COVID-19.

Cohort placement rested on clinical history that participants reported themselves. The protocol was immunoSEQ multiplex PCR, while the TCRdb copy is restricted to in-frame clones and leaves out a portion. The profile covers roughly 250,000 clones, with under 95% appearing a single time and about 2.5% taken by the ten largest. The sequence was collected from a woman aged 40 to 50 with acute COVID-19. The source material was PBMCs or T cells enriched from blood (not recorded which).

The CDR3 loop is CAWSVTSGRATYNEQFF. The CDR3, as DNA: TGTGCCTGGAGTGTCACTAGCGGGAGGGCCACTTACAATGAGCAGTTCTTC. The V gene is TRBV30, the J gene TRBJ2-1, with 13 bases fitting TRBD2. The CDR3 covers 17 residues. The V gene's germline CDR1 is GTSNPN and CDR2 SVGIG (reference sequence). V was pared by 0 bases and J by 4 bases, with 6 bases of the junction left unmatched. Full variable domain (outside the CDR3, taken from reference TRBV30 and TRBJ2-1): SQTIHQWPATLVQPVGSPLSLECTVEGTSNPNLYWYRQAAGRGLQLLFYSVGIGQISSEVPQNLSASRPQDRQFILSSKKLLLSDSGFYLCAWSVTSGRATYNEQFFGPGTRLTVL.